The present T cell receptor beta chain was sequenced within a study of siplizumab effects on memory and regulatory T cells. The protocol was immunoSEQ multiplex PCR, while the TCRdb copy is restricted to in-frame clones and leaves out a portion. The sample has just over 60,000 clones, around 79% seen once; the top ten hold approximately 0.4%. Whole-study results and caveats: Unstimulated naive T cells seemed to show more diversity than memory cells did, and they also seemed to be among the major contributors to the alloresponse. Of the alloreactive clones, only a minor fraction mapped to unstimulated subsets. Proliferating clones, CD4+ or CD8+, lacked an assignable naive or memory phenotype in roughly 80-96% of cases.

The CDR3 runs 16 residues. Per germline, CDR1 SGHTA and CDR2 FQGNSA. Trimming cost V 5 bases and J 0 bases, with 14 bases left between them. Comment on this clone: Its antigen is unidentified.

The receptor comes from a human donor in good health. The gene calls are TRBV7-2 and TRBJ1-5; maybe TRBD1 (5 bases). Sample: memory CD4+ T cells sorted from blood. The CDR3 DNA reads TGTGCCAGCAGCCGAGGCGGGGCGAATAGCAATCAGCCCCAGCATTTT. This translates into CASSRGGANSNQPQHF.